This T cell receptor beta chain was identified during a study of shared clonotypes between healthy human individuals. General study findings and limits: Generally, naive subsets came out with larger estimated richness than memory subsets. Rarefaction analysis demonstrated incomplete sorted-subset sequencing notwithstanding large depth. In a handful of donors, around 5.5% of naive CD4 clonotypes appeared in common.

Naive CD8 cells were CD45RO-negative, positively selected for CCR7, excluding terminally differentiated effector memory CD45RA+ cells. Some clones are missing from TCRdb's copy, which holds only in-frame ones; the method was immunoSEQ multiplex PCR. The repertoire includes 450,000 to 700,000 clones, 95% of them detected once, and around 0.11% sits in the top ten. This clone was seen just once. The antigen remains unidentified. Losses at the gene ends were 7 bases for V and 9 bases for J; bases not matched to a gene: 3. The CDR3 has 12 amino acids. CDR1 MNHNS and CDR2 SASEGT come from the germline V gene.

The V call is TRBV6-1, the J call TRBJ2-1, with 10 bases fitting TRBD2. The source is a woman aged 25-40 years in good health. The sample was naive CD8+ T cells sorted from blood. CDR3 sequence (DNA): TGTGCCAGCACACTAGCGGGACCTGAGCAGTTCTTC. Encoded protein: CASTLAGPEQFF.